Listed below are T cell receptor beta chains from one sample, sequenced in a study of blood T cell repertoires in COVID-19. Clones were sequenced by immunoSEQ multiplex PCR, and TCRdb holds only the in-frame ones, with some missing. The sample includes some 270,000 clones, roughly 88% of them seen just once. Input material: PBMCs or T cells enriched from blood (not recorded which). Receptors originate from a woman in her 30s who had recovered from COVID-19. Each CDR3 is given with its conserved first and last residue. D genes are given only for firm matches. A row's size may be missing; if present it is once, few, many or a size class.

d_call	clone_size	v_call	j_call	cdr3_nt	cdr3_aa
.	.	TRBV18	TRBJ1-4	TGTGCCAGCTCCCAGTCATGGCAAGATAATGAAAAACTGTTTTTT	CASSQSWQDNEKLFF
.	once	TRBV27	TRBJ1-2	TGTGCCAGCAGTTTACAGGCTGGGGCAGGCTATGGCTACACCTTC	CASSLQAGAGYGYTF
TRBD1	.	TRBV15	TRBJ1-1	TGTGCCACCCGACAGGGGGCCATTACTGAAGCTTTCTTT	CATRQGAITEAFF
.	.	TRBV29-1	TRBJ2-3	TGCAGCGTTGCCAGGGGAGGGTGGACAGATACGCAGTATTTT	CSVARGGWTDTQYF
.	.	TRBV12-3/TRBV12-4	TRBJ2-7	TGTGCCAGCAGTCCCCTTACCTACGAGCAGTACTTC	CASSPLTYEQYF
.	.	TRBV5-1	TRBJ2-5	TGCGCCAGCAGCTACCGGTCGGGGGAGACCCAGTACTTC	CASSYRSGETQYF
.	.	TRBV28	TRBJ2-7	TGTGCCAGCAGTCCTGCAGGAATACCACGCTACGAGCAGTACTTC	CASSPAGIPRYEQYF
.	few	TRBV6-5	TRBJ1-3	TGTGCCAGCAGACCTCAGGCATCTGGAAACACCATATATTTT	CASRPQASGNTIYF
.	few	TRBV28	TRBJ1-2	TGTGCCAGCAGTTTCTATCCTACCACCTCTAGAGAGACTGGCTACACCTTC	CASSFYPTTSRETGYTF
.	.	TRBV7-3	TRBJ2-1	TGTGCCAGCAGCTCGGGACAATTCAATGAGCAGTTCTTC	CASSSGQFNEQFF
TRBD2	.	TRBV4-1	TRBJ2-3	TGCGCCAGCAGCCTGCGACTAGCGGGGGTTAGGGGCACAGATACGCAGTATTTT	CASSLRLAGVRGTDTQYF
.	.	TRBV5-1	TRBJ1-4	TGCGCCAGCAGCTCAACAGGAACTAATGAAAAACTGTTTTTT	CASSSTGTNEKLFF
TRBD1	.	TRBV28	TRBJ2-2	TGTGCCAGCAGTTCCCCGGGACAGGGGGTTTGGACCGGGGAGCTGTTTTTT	CASSSPGQGVWTGELFF
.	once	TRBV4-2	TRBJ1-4	TGTGCCAGCAGCCAAGAGGGCAGGGGAATGGCTGATGAAAAACTGTTTTTT	CASSQEGRGMADEKLFF
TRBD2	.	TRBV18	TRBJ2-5	TGTGCCAGCTCACCAGTTTTAACTAGCGGGAGTCGACTTAAAGAGACCCAGTACTTC	CASSPVLTSGSRLKETQYF
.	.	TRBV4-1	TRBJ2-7	TGCGCCAGCAGCCAAGTAGCCATTACCTACGAGCAGTACTTC	CASSQVAITYEQYF
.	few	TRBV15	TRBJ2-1	TGTGCCACCAGCAGTATGTACAATGAGCAGTTCTTC	CATSSMYNEQFF
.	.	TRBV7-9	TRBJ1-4	TGTGCCAGCAGCTTATTCCCCCTACCATATGCAACTAATGAAAAACTGTTTTTT	CASSLFPLPYATNEKLFF
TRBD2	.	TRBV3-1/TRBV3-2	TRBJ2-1	TGTGCCAGCAGCAGACTAGCGGGGGGCCGGGATGAGCAGTTCTTC	CASSRLAGGRDEQFF
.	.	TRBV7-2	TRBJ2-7	TGTGCCAGCAGCTTAACATTTCAGGGCGTCGGCGAGCAGTACTTC	CASSLTFQGVGEQYF
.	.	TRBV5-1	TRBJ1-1	TGCGCCAGCAGCTTGGACCAATCGGTTAGCGGGATCATGAACACTGAAGCTTTCTTT	CASSLDQSVSGIMNTEAFF
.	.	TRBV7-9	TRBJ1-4	TGTGCCAGCAGCCGGACAGATGCAACTAATGAAAAACTGTTTTTT	CASSRTDATNEKLFF
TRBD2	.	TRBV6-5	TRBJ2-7	TGTGCCAGCACCGGGAGGGGTCTCTACGAGCAGTACTTC	CASTGRGLYEQYF
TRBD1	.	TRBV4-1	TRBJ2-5	TGCGCCAGCAGCCAAGTTAAAAAGGGGGCGAGGAGGACCCAGTACTTC	CASSQVKKGARRTQYF
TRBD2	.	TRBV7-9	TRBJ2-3	TGTGCCAGCAGCTTAGAGCCTAGCGGGAGGGTAGATACGCAGTATTTT	CASSLEPSGRVDTQYF
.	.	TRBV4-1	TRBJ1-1	TGCGCCAGCAGCCAAGTTTCCTATCGGGTCGACAGGTCGAACACTGAAGCTTTCTTT	CASSQVSYRVDRSNTEAFF
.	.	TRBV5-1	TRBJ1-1	TGCGCCAGCAGCATTCGTCAGGGGCCGGCGAACACTGAAGCTTTCTTT	CASSIRQGPANTEAFF
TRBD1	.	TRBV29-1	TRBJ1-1	TGCAGCGTGCGGACAGGTGGGAACAGAGAAGCTTTCTTT	CSVRTGGNREAFF
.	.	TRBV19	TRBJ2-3	TGTGCCAGTAGTCAACTAGCCCTCGGCACAGATACGCAGTATTTT	CASSQLALGTDTQYF
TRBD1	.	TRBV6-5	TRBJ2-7	TGTGCCAGCAGTTACGAGACAGGGGGCGCGAAATACGAGCAGTACTTC	CASSYETGGAKYEQYF
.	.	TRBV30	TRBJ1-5	TGTGCCTGGAGTTTGGGGAGTGGGGTCCATAGCAATCAGCCCCAGCATTTT	CAWSLGSGVHSNQPQHF
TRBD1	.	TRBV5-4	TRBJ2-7	TGTGCCAGCAGCTGGGACAGGGGTTTCTACGAGCAGTACTTC	CASSWDRGFYEQYF
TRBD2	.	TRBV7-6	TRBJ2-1	TGTGCCAGCAGCTCCCTTAGCGGGCCAAACTCGTACAATGAGCAGTTCTTC	CASSSLSGPNSYNEQFF
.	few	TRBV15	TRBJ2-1	TGTGCCACCAGCAGAGATTCAGACAGGTACAATGAGCAGTTCTTC	CATSRDSDRYNEQFF
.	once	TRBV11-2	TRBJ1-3	TGTGCTGGGGGGAACTCTGGAAACACCATATATTTT	CAGGNSGNTIYF
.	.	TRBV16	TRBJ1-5	TGTGCCAGCAGCCAACAACAGGTGAGCAATCAGCCCCAGCATTTT	CASSQQQVSNQPQHF
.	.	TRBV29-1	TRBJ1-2	TGCAGCGTTGAAGGATTATCAGGCTATGGCTACACCTTC	CSVEGLSGYGYTF
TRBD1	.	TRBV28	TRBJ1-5	TGTGCCAGCAGTTTCCTAATATCGGTTGTGGACAGGGCCAATCAGCCCCAGCATTTT	CASSFLISVVDRANQPQHF